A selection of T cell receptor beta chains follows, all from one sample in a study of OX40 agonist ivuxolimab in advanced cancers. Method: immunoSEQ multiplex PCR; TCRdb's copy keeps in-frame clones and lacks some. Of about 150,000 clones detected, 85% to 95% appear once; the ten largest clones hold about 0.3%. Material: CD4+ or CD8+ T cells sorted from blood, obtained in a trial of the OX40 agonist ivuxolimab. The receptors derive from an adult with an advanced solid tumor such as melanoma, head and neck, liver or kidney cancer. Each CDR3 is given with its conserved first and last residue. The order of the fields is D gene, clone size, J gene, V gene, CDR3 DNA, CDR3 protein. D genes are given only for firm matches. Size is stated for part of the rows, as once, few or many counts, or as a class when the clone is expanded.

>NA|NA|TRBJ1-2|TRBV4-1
TGCGCCAGCAGCCAAGAAGTGGGGTTCAGTGGCTACACCTTC
CASSQEVGFSGYTF
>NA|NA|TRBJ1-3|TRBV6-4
TGTGCCAGCAGTCGGGCTGGGACCAGGAGGGATGGAAACACCATATATTTT
CASSRAGTRRDGNTIYF
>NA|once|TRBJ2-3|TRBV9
TGTGCCAGCAGCGTTAAGACCGGGACAGATACGCAGTATTTT
CASSVKTGTDTQYF
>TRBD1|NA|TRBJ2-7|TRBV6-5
TGTGCCAGCAGTTACAATGGGACAGGGGTTGCGCGGGAGCAGTACTTC
CASSYNGTGVAREQYF
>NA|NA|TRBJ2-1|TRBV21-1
TGTGCCAGCAGCAAAGCAGGATCGGGACAGGGGTATAATGAGCAGTTCTTC
CASSKAGSGQGYNEQFF
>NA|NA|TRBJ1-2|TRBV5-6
TGTGCCAGCAGCCCCCCGACAACACCGGGGGGCTACACCTTC
CASSPPTTPGGYTF
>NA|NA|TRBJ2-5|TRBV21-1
TGTGCCAGCAGCAAAGTGCGGACTAGGGGTGGGACCCAGTACTTC
CASSKVRTRGGTQYF
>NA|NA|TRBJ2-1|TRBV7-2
TGTGCCAGCAGGGAGGGGTCCGTTCCACATGAGCAGTTCTTC
CASREGSVPHEQFF
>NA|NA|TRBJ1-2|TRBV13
TGTGCCAGCAGCTTGGCAGGGGTGTATGGCTACACCTTC
CASSLAGVYGYTF
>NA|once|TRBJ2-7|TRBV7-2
TGTGCCAGCAGACCCCGGTTGGGGAGAGAGCAGTACTTC
CASRPRLGREQYF
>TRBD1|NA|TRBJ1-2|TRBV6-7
TGTGCCAGCAGTAAAGGACAGGGTCTCGGCTATGGCTACACCTTC
CASSKGQGLGYGYTF
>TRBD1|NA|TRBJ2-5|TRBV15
TGTGCCACCAGCAGACAAACCGGGACAGGGGAAGAGACCCAGTACTTC
CATSRQTGTGEETQYF
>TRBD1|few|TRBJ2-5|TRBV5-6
TGTGCCAGCAGCCTTCAAATAGGACAGGGCCCGCAAGAGACCCAGTACTTC
CASSLQIGQGPQETQYF
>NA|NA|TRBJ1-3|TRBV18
TGTGCCAGCTCACCCGCACAGGCCTTCTCTGGAAACACCATATATTTT
CASSPAQAFSGNTIYF
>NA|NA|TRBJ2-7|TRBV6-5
TGTGCCAGCAGCCGCAGGGAATTAGCCCACGAGCAGTACTTC
CASSRRELAHEQYF
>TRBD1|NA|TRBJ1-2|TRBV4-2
TGTGCCAGCAGCCAAGGGGACAGCCAACCTTATGGCTACACCTTC
CASSQGDSQPYGYTF
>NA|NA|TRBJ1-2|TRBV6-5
TGTGCCAGCACCCGGGGTCGGTCGGATGGCTACACCTTC
CASTRGRSDGYTF
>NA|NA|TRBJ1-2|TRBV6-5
TGTGCCAGCATTTCGGCCCAAGGGGGGGGCGGCTACACCTTC
CASISAQGGGGYTF
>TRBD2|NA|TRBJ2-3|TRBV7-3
TGTGCCAGCAGCCGAATTCGGACTAGCGGGAGGACAGATACGCAGTATTTT
CASSRIRTSGRTDTQYF
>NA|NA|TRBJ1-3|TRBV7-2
TGTGCCAGCAGCATTTGGACGGGGGGAAACACCATATATTTT
CASSIWTGGNTIYF
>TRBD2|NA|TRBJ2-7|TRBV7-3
TGTGCCAGCAGCCCTAGCGGGACCTCCTACGAGCAGTACTTC
CASSPSGTSYEQYF
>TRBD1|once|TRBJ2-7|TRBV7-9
TGTGCCAGCAGCTTGGCCCGTGGGACAGGGAATTCCTACGAGCAGTACTTC
CASSLARGTGNSYEQYF
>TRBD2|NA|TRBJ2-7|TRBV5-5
TGTGCCAGCAGTGGGGGGGTTCAGGACGAGCAGTACTTC
CASSGGVQDEQYF
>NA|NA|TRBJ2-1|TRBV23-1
TGCGCCAGCAGTCAATCGGAAGCTTACAATGAGCAGTTCTTC
CASSQSEAYNEQFF
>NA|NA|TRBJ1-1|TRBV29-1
TGCAGCGTTAGGTCACAGGGGAACACTGAAGCTTTCTTT
CSVRSQGNTEAFF
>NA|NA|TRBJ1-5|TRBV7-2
TGTGCCAGCAGCCCCTTGCTGAGTGGCAATCAGCCCCAGCATTTT
CASSPLLSGNQPQHF
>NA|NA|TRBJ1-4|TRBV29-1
TGCAGCGTTGGTCGGTCTGGTAATGAAAAACTGTTTTTT
CSVGRSGNEKLFF
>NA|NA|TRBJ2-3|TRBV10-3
TGTGCCATCAGTGAGGCTTTTAGGGACACAGATACGCAGTATTTT
CAISEAFRDTDTQYF
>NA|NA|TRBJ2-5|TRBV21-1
TGTGCCAGCAGCAAAGAAATCCGGCGCCAAGAGACCCAGTACTTC
CASSKEIRRQETQYF
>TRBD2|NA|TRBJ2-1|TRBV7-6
TGTGCCAGCAGCTCCCGGACTAGCGGCTACAATGAGCAGTTCTTC
CASSSRTSGYNEQFF
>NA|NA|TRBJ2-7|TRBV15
TGTGCCACCAGCAGGTCCTGGGGGAGCTCCTACGAGCAGTACTTC
CATSRSWGSSYEQYF
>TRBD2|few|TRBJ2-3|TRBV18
TGTGCCAGCTCACCAATCGGGACTAGCGGAATCACAGATACGCAGTATTTT
CASSPIGTSGITDTQYF
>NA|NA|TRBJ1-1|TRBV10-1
TGCGCCAGCAGTGAAGGAACAGGTCTGAGGAACACTGAAGCTTTCTTT
CASSEGTGLRNTEAFF
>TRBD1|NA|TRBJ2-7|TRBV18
TGTGCCAGCTCACCCCAAGAAGGGACAGCCTCCTACGAGCAGTACTTC
CASSPQEGTASYEQYF
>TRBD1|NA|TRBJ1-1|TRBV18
TGTGCCAGCTCACCACAGGGGGCGTCAAACACTGAAGCTTTCTTT
CASSPQGASNTEAFF
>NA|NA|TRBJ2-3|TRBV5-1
TGCGCCAGCAGCTTAAATCCCATAGCCCGGGCAGATACGCAGTATTTT
CASSLNPIARADTQYF
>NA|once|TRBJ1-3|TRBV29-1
TGCAGCGTCACGCGGGGGGCGGCTGGAAACACCATATATTTT
CSVTRGAAGNTIYF